The 4 T cell receptor beta chains given below trace back to one sample, sequenced in a study of cytomegalovirus exposure and HLA in healthy donors. The primer mix had 60 Vbeta and 13 Jbeta primers. Some clones are missing from TCRdb's copy, which holds only in-frame ones; the method was immunoSEQ multiplex PCR. The table lists around 130,000 clones, around 70% of them singletons, with under 3.5% in the top ten. Sequencing was carried out using PBMCs. Receptor source: a man younger than 45 in good health and CMV-seronegative.

The chain links TRBV30 to TRBJ2-7; D is unresolved. The V gene's germline CDR1 is GTSNPN and CDR2 SVGIG (reference sequence). The CDR3 has 11 amino acids. Trimming took off 2 bases at V and 2 bases at J, with 4 bases between the two ends. The CDR3 spells CAWSSTYEQYF. For the CDR3, the DNA is TGTGCCTGGAGTTCAACCTACGAGCAGTACTTC.

This clone was seen only once. The genes are TRBV7-2 and TRBJ2-1, with TRBD2 matching 10 bases. The V and J ends lost 1 base and 0 bases, in that order; junction bases with no gene match: 6. Germline V lookup: CDR1 SGHTA, CDR2 FQGNSA. The CDR3 has 18 amino acids. For the CDR3, the DNA is TGTGCCAGCAGCTTAGAGGGACTAGCGATAAGCTCCTACAATGAGCAGTTCTTC. Translating it yields CASSLEGLAISSYNEQFF. Full variable domain (missing parts from reference TRBV7-2 and TRBJ2-1): GAGVSQSPSNKVTEKGKDVELRCDPISGHTALYWYRQSLGQGLEFLIYFQGNSAPDKSGLPSDRFSAERTGGSVSTLTIQRTQQEDSAVYLCASSLEGLAISSYNEQFFGPGTRLTVL.

This clone was seen a few times. CDR3 region: CASSSPQGIDSYEQYF. The DNA for the CDR3 is TGTGCCAGCAGCTCTCCACAGGGTATCGACTCCTACGAGCAGTACTTC. The rearrangement uses TRBV7-9 and TRBJ2-7, with TRBD1 as a possible D gene (6 bases). The germline V gene has CDR1 SEHNR and CDR2 FQNEAQ (reference sequence). V gave up 4 bases and J gave up 0 bases, with 16 bases separating them. The CDR3 is 16 residues long.

The chain is built from TRBV4-3 and TRBJ2-1; D is perhaps TRBD2 (7 bases). Trimming removed 3 bases from V and 10 bases from J, with 13 bases in between. Germline loops: CDR1 LGHNA, CDR2 YSLEER. The CDR3 totals 13 residues. The CDR3 DNA reads as TGCGCCAGCAGCCAGTATCCGGGGGGCGAGCAGTTCTTC. This encodes CASSQYPGGEQFF.